The 18 T cell receptor beta chains presented below share a single source sample, sequenced in a study of T cell responses to AZD1222 COVID-19 vaccine. The table came from immunoSEQ multiplex PCR; TCRdb's copy has only in-frame clones and leaves some out. Among 100,000 to 150,000 clones listed, around 87% were seen once. The sequencing used peripheral blood, collected on day 0 of AZD1222 vaccination. Receptors originate from an adult in good health.

The chain links TRBV12-3 or TRBV12-4 to TRBJ1-3; D unresolved. This CDR3 region has 13 residues. V was pared by 3 bases and J by 0 bases, with 3 bases between. CDR3: CASSFSSGNTIYF. In DNA, the CDR3 is TGTGCCAGCAGTTTTTCCTCTGGAAACACCATATATTTT.

CDR3 residues: CATLLGGDADEQYF. The CDR3 region has the DNA TGTGCCACCCTCCTAGGGGGGGATGCCGACGAGCAGTACTTC. The chain employs TRBV10-3 and TRBJ2-7; D is possibly TRBD2 (7 bases). Trimming removed 10 bases from V and 5 bases from J, with 21 bases in between. This CDR3 contains 14 residues. Germline values: CDR1 ENHRY, CDR2 SYGVKD.

With respect to this clone: The junction and the germline gene differ at one end; a read error may be behind it. The chain recombines TRBV27 with TRBJ2-3; 9 bases map to TRBD2. The CDR3 length is 14 residues. CDR1 is MNHEY, CDR2 SMNVEV, per germline (reference sequence). The CDR3 coding sequence is TGTGCCAGCAGTTTATCGATGGGACTAGCCTCAGTTCATTTT. The encoded protein is CASSLSMGLASVHF.

The genes are TRBV27 and TRBJ2-7, with TRBD1 identical over 12 bases. The length of the CDR3 is 14 residues. The junction had 14 bases not matched to a gene; V was cut back by 8 bases and J by 12 bases. Germline V gene lookup returns CDR1 MNHEY and CDR2 SMNVEV (reference sequence). The CDR3 DNA reads as TGTGCCAGCCGTAACCCGGGACAGGGGGCTACCAGGTACTTC. Translated, it gives CASRNPGQGATRYF.

This clone is a singleton in its sample. The chain is built from TRBV19 and TRBJ1-5; a possible D gene is TRBD1 (5 bases). The germline V gene has CDR1 LNHDA and CDR2 SQIVND (reference sequence). Trimming removed 8 bases at V and 4 bases at J, with 12 bases between. This CDR3 comprises 13 residues. CDR3 in DNA: TGTGCCAGTGGGGGAGTGCAAAATCAGCCCCAGCATTTT. Protein: CASGGVQNQPQHF. Together with reference TRBV19 and TRBJ1-5, the CDR3 gives the full variable domain: DGGITQSPKYLFRKEGQNVTLSCEQNLNHDAMYWYRQDPGQGLRLIYYSQIVNDFQKGDIAEGYSVSREKKESFPLTVTSAQKNPTAFYLCASGGVQNQPQHFGDGTRLSIL.

This chain links TRBV19 with TRBJ2-7; D is unclear. V lost 5 bases and J 0 bases, leaving 17 bases between the germline ends. This CDR3 is 16 amino acids long. Looked up from germline, CDR1 is LNHDA and CDR2 is SQIVND (reference sequence). CDR3 amino acids: CASSSRFELHSYEQYF. CDR3 sequence (DNA): TGTGCCAGTAGTTCCCGGTTCGAGCTTCACTCCTACGAGCAGTACTTC.

The CDR3 loop is CASTRLAYYYNEQFF. Written as DNA, the CDR3 is TGTGCCAGCACACGTTTAGCGTATTACTACAATGAGCAGTTCTTC. This chain links TRBV28 with TRBJ2-1, with D possibly matching TRBD2 (5 bases). Trimming stripped 7 bases from V and 3 bases from J, with 16 bases between. This CDR3 is 15 amino acids long. Germline CDR1 is MDHEN and CDR2 is SYDVKM.

The V call is TRBV7-2, the J call TRBJ2-7; TRBD2 aligns across 10 bases. Germline assignment: CDR1 SGHTA and CDR2 FQGNSA. With 6 bases clipped from V and 2 bases from J, the junction kept 10 bases outside the gene matches. The CDR3 extends over 16 amino acids. The CDR3 sequence is CASREASGGSAYEQYF. For the CDR3, the DNA is TGTGCCAGCAGGGAGGCTAGCGGGGGCTCGGCCTACGAGCAGTACTTC.

The chain links TRBV7-9 to TRBJ2-5; D may correspond to TRBD1 or TRBD2 (5 bases each). Deletions cut 2 bases from V and 5 bases from J, with 12 bases between. This CDR3 is built from 14 residues. Germline CDR1 reads SEHNR; CDR2 reads FQNEAQ (reference sequence). The CDR3 region is CASSLSGTSETQYF. In nucleotides, the CDR3 is TGTGCCAGCAGCTTATCTGGGACGTCGGAGACCCAGTACTTC.

V is TRBV7-2 and J is TRBJ2-1, with D possibly being TRBD2 (6 bases). The germline CDR1 and CDR2 sequences are SGHTA and FQGNSA. V was trimmed by 2 bases and J by 2 bases, leaving 10 bases between them. The length of the CDR3 is 15 residues. The CDR3, as DNA: TGTGCCAGCAGCTTATACGGGGGAACCTACAATGAGCAGTTCTTC. Residues: CASSLYGGTYNEQFF.

The chain joins TRBV28 to TRBJ2-2, with 14 bases identical to TRBD2. CDR3 size: 17 residues. V trimming: 6 bases; J trimming: 2 bases; junction bases outside the gene matches: 5. The germline gives CDR1 MDHEN, CDR2 SYDVKM. The CDR3, as DNA: TGTGCCAGCAGGAGACTAGCGGGGGGGTTTAACACCGGGGAGCTGTTTTTT. This encodes CASRRLAGGFNTGELFF.

The rearrangement links TRBV5-4 to TRBJ1-2; D not resolved. The CDR3 length is 14 residues. V was shortened by 0 bases and J by 3 bases, with 9 bases between the two germline ends. Per the germline V gene, CDR1 is SGHNT and CDR2 is YYREEE (reference sequence). For the CDR3, the DNA is TGTGCCAGCAGCTTGGGGGCTGGGGACTATGGCTACACCTTC. Its protein product is CASSLGAGDYGYTF.

The chain has TRBV28 and TRBJ1-2; a possible D gene is TRBD1 (5 bases). Germline-derived CDR1 and CDR2 are MDHEN and SYDVKM. With 8 bases removed from V and 8 bases from J, the gap between germline ends came to 12 bases. This CDR3 is built from 11 residues. CDR3: CASDGGGGYTF. The CDR3 DNA follows: TGTGCCAGCGACGGGGGAGGAGGCTACACCTTC.

The chain combines TRBV19 with TRBJ2-1; 12 nucleotides align to TRBD2. Looked up from germline, CDR1 is LNHDA and CDR2 is SQIVND (reference sequence). The CDR3 covers 17 residues. J was trimmed by 3 bases and V by 6 bases; bases with no gene match: 9. The CDR3 DNA reads TGTGCCAGTAGCCCTTTGACTAGCGGGAGCAGCTACAATGAGCAGTTCTTC. Residues: CASSPLTSGSSYNEQFF.

In this sample, this clone turned up a few times. V usage is TRBV19 and J usage is TRBJ1-5; D unclear. In germline, CDR1 is LNHDA, CDR2 SQIVND (reference sequence). With 3 bases removed from V and 9 bases from J, the gap between germline ends came to 15 bases. This CDR3 spans 14 amino acids. The CDR3 region has the DNA TGTGCCAGTAGTATTATATCGCCTAGTGGGCCCCAGCATTTT. It translates to CASSIISPSGPQHF.

As for this clone: At one end the junction does not follow the germline gene, possibly because of a read error. V and J are TRBV28 and TRBJ1-4, with D hard to call. CDR1 and CDR2 from the germline V gene are MDHEN and SYDVKM. This CDR3 has 12 residues. The CDR3 DNA is TGTGCCAGCAGTTCGTCTGACCGTCTATGGATTTTT. Its translation: CASSSSDRLWIF.

The chain links TRBV6-5 to TRBJ2-7; TRBD2 aligns across 7 bases. CDR1 and CDR2 from the germline V gene are MNHEY and SVGAGI. J lost 3 bases, V lost 7 bases, and 3 bases had no gene match. The CDR3 sequence is 12 residues long. The CDR3 DNA sequence: TGTGCCAGCACTGGACTAGACTACGAGCAGTACTTC. Translation gives CASTGLDYEQYF.

This rearrangement joins TRBV3-1 (or the pseudogene TRBV3-2) to TRBJ2-7; weak D call: TRBD1 (5 bases). From germline, CDR1 is LGHDT and CDR2 YNNKEL (reference sequence). V lost 6 bases, J lost 2 bases, and 11 bases lay in between. The CDR3 has 13 residues. The CDR3 is CASRGAGTYEQYF. CDR3 nucleotide sequence: TGTGCCAGCAGAGGGGCAGGGACCTACGAGCAGTACTTC.